This entry lists 20 T cell receptor beta chains sequenced from one sample in a study of chemoradiotherapy in HPV16-positive cancers. Sequenced by immunoSEQ multiplex PCR; TCRdb stores in-frame clones only, minus some. The data show 30,000 to 35,000 clones, roughly nine tenths seen once. This material consisted of blood, taken from a patient who underwent chemoradiotherapy. The receptors here all came from a human donor with HPV-associated anogenital cancer.

In its sample, this clone was seen once. The V gene is TRBV19, the J gene TRBJ2-7; 10 bases match TRBD1. J was trimmed by 2 bases and V by 1 base; bases with no gene match: 2. The germline CDR1 and CDR2 sequences are LNHDA and SQIVND (reference sequence). The CDR3 consists of 15 residues. CDR3 in DNA: TGTGCCAGTAGTATAGGACAGGGGGCCGCCTACGAGCAGTACTTC. Its protein is CASSIGQGAAYEQYF.

V usage is TRBV2 and J usage is TRBJ2-2; the D is unclear. The CDR3 length is 13 residues. The ends were cut back, 6 bases at V and 7 bases at J, with 12 bases in the middle. CDR1 is SNHLY and CDR2 is FYNNEI in the germline V gene. The CDR3 DNA reads TGTGCCAGCAGAGTATCCCCAGTCGGGGAGCTGTTTTTT. Its protein is CASRVSPVGELFF.

The chain is built from TRBV7-9 and TRBJ2-1; 7 nucleotides align to TRBD1. The V and J ends lost 3 bases and 7 bases, in that order; junction bases with no gene match: 3. This CDR3 contains 13 residues. Germline CDR1 reads SEHNR; CDR2 reads FQNEAQ (reference sequence). The CDR3 coding sequence is TGTGCCAGCAGCTTCGCGACAGGGAATGAGCAGTTCTTC. Protein: CASSFATGNEQFF.

The chain is built from TRBV6-6 and TRBJ2-1, with 7 bases fitting TRBD2. Germline V gene lookup returns CDR1 MNHNY and CDR2 SVGAGI (reference sequence). Trimming at V came to 2 bases and at J to 5 bases, leaving 6 bases not matched to a gene. CDR3 length: 15 amino acids. CDR3 DNA: TGTGCCAGCAGTTACATGGCTAGCGGAGACAATGAGCAGTTCTTC. This translates into CASSYMASGDNEQFF.

The V and J genes are TRBV7-8 and TRBJ1-3, with 11 bases matching TRBD1. Trimming cost V 0 bases and J 10 bases; bases outside gene matches: 8. The CDR3 extends over 16 amino acids. Germline CDR1 is SGHVS and CDR2 is FQNEAQ. DNA for the CDR3: TGTGCCAGCAGCTTAGCGGCCCCGGGACAGGGGGGTACCATATATTTT. Its translation: CASSLAAPGQGGTIYF.

This clone was seen just once. The CDR3: CASSYGQGWGETQYF. CDR3 nucleotide sequence: TGTGCCAGCAGTTACGGGCAGGGATGGGGAGAGACCCAGTACTTC. This chain joins TRBV6-5 and TRBJ2-5; maybe TRBD1 (5 bases). Trimming stripped 2 bases from V and 4 bases from J, with 14 bases between. Germline loops: CDR1 MNHEY, CDR2 SVGAGI. The CDR3 sequence is 15 residues long.

The rearrangement uses TRBV19 and TRBJ1-2; a possible D gene is TRBD1 (6 bases). Trimming stripped 7 bases from V and 2 bases from J, with 11 bases between. The CDR3 is made up of 13 amino acids. Germline CDR1 reads LNHDA; CDR2 reads SQIVND (reference sequence). The CDR3 DNA follows: TGTGCCAGTAACAGGGACCAGAACTATGGCTACACCTTC. It translates to CASNRDQNYGYTF.

V usage is TRBV10-2 and J usage is TRBJ1-5; D might be TRBD1 (6 bases). Trimming stripped 7 bases from V and 5 bases from J, with 12 bases between. The CDR3 runs 13 residues. Germline CDR1 is WSHSY and CDR2 is SAAADI. As DNA, the CDR3 is TGCGCCAGCAAAGTCGGGGGCGATCAGCCCCAGCATTTT. Its protein is CASKVGGDQPQHF.

This sequence joins TRBV7-2 and TRBJ1-2, with a tentative D call TRBD1 (5 bases). CDR3 length: 18 residues. The V and J ends lost 0 bases and 0 bases respectively, with 17 bases between them. Germline values: CDR1 SGHTA, CDR2 FQGNSA. This chain's CDR3 is CASSLASGGTAANYGYTF. Here the CDR3 DNA reads TGTGCCAGCAGCTTAGCCTCGGGGGGAACCGCAGCTAACTATGGCTACACCTTC.

The V and J genes are TRBV2 and TRBJ2-7; D may correspond to TRBD1 or TRBD2 (5 bases each). CDR1 is SNHLY, CDR2 FYNNEI, per germline. CDR3 size: 14 residues. V was shortened by 8 bases and J by 6 bases, with 20 bases between the two germline ends. DNA of the CDR3: TGTGCCAGCGAGGGACCGTCCATGTCAGGCGAGCAGTACTTC. The encoded protein is CASEGPSMSGEQYF.

The gene calls are TRBV5-4 and TRBJ1-2; D might be TRBD1 (5 bases). Trimming removed 0 bases from V and 4 bases from J, with 13 bases in between. The germline gives CDR1 SGHNT, CDR2 YYREEE (reference sequence). The CDR3 extends over 15 amino acids. As DNA, the CDR3 is TGTGCCAGCAGCTTGGCGGGGGACGCAGCCTATGGCTACACCTTC. This sequence encodes CASSLAGDAAYGYTF.

This clone appeared a single time. The chain employs TRBV2 and TRBJ2-3; D tentatively fits TRBD1 or TRBD2 (5 bases each). Germline V CDR1 and CDR2: SNHLY, FYNNEI. The CDR3 has 15 amino acids. V lost 3 bases and J 9 bases, leaving 19 bases between the germline ends. CDR3 DNA sequence: TGTGCCAGCAGTGAGATGGGGGATGTTGCTGGAACGCAGTATTTT. It translates to CASSEMGDVAGTQYF.

J is TRBJ1-5 and V is TRBV7-2; maybe TRBD1 (5 bases). Germline CDR1 reads SGHTA; CDR2 reads FQGNSA. The germline V and J ends were trimmed by 3 bases and 5 bases, with 11 bases remaining between them. CDR3 length: 14 residues. The CDR3 protein is CASSFGTLDQPQHF. The CDR3 bases are TGTGCCAGCAGCTTCGGGACCCTAGATCAGCCCCAGCATTTT.

The gene calls are TRBV6-1 and TRBJ2-3, with 9 bases fitting TRBD2. Per germline, CDR1 MNHNS and CDR2 SASEGT. This CDR3 is built from 15 residues. Trimming removed 4 bases from V and 7 bases from J; junction bases left unmatched: 9. CDR3 amino acids: CASSGLAGTMNTQYF. CDR3 sequence (DNA): TGTGCCAGCAGTGGTCTAGCGGGGACCATGAATACGCAGTATTTT.

V is TRBV9 and J is TRBJ1-1; D gene uncertain. The V end was cut by 6 bases, the J end by 1 base, with 10 bases between. The CDR3 runs 13 residues. CDR1 SGDLS and CDR2 YYNGEE come from the germline V gene. CDR3 nucleotides: TGTGCCAGCACCCCCTTACAGAACACTGAAGCTTTCTTT. Translated, it gives CASTPLQNTEAFF.

The CDR3 loop reads CASSTKGTGVFYNEQFF. In DNA form, the CDR3 reads TGTGCCAGCAGCACTAAAGGGACAGGAGTTTTTTACAATGAGCAGTTCTTC. The chain is built from TRBV21-1 and TRBJ2-1; the table's D call TRBD1 went unverified against the DNA. TRBV21-1 is a recognized pseudogene. The CDR3 covers 17 residues.

The chain links TRBV9 to TRBJ2-3; D gene unclear. Germline V gene lookup returns CDR1 SGDLS and CDR2 YYNGEE. The CDR3 extends over 15 amino acids. The ends were cut back, 0 bases at V and 0 bases at J, with 8 bases in the middle. CDR3 coding DNA: TGTGCCAGCAGCGTAGAGCGTACTAGCACAGATACGCAGTATTTT. As protein: CASSVERTSTDTQYF. Based on the CDR3 plus reference TRBV9 and TRBJ2-3, the full variable domain is DSGVTQTPKHLITATGQRVTLRCSPRSGDLSVYWYQQSLDQGLQFLIQYYNGEERAKGNILERFSAQQFPDLHSELNLSSLELGDSALYFCASSVERTSTDTQYFGPGTRLTVL.

This sequence joins TRBV19 and TRBJ2-1; 12 bases agree with TRBD2. Trimming removed 3 bases from V and 2 bases from J; junction bases left unmatched: 5. The V gene's germline CDR1 is LNHDA and CDR2 SQIVND (reference sequence). This CDR3 contains 17 residues. The CDR3 loop is CASSIPLAGGAYNEQFF. CDR3 DNA: TGTGCCAGTAGTATCCCCCTAGCGGGAGGGGCCTACAATGAGCAGTTCTTC.

V usage is TRBV6-5 and J usage is TRBJ1-4; D ambiguous. The length of the CDR3 is 14 residues. V lost 2 bases and J 6 bases, leaving 10 bases between the germline ends. Germline CDR1 is MNHEY and CDR2 is SVGAGI. The CDR3 region is CASSYKTGDEKLFF. The DNA of the CDR3 is TGTGCCAGCAGTTACAAAACCGGGGATGAAAAACTGTTTTTT.

The genes are TRBV15 and TRBJ2-3, with a possible D match to TRBD1 (5 bases). The CDR3 consists of 18 residues. The V end was cut by 3 bases, the J end by 2 bases, with 21 bases between. Germline V gene lookup returns CDR1 LNHNV and CDR2 YYDKDF (reference sequence). In nucleotides, the CDR3 is TGTGCCACCAGCAGTCCCCGAGTTGAGCAGGGATACACAGATACGCAGTATTTT. This gives the protein CATSSPRVEQGYTDTQYF. Full variable domain (rest looked up from reference TRBV15 and TRBJ2-3): DAMVIQNPRYQVTQFGKPVTLSCSQTLNHNVMYWYQQKSSQAPKLLFHYYDKDFNNEADTPDNFQSRRPNTSFCFLDIRSPGLGDTAMYLCATSSPRVEQGYTDTQYFGPGTRLTVL.